The present T cell receptor (beta chain) was sequenced within a study of lymphopenia after photon versus proton radiotherapy. Study conclusions and caveats: Under photons, naive T cells and diversity fell while effector/memory populations rose. After lymphocyte nadir, photon-treated repertoires showed oligoclonal expansion, especially CD8+ Temra. Authors raise, but do not show, better survival with proton therapy.

Worth noting for this clone: The antigen remains undetermined.

The V end was cut by 2 bases, the J end by 6 bases, with 10 bases between. Germline-derived CDR1 and CDR2 are SGHTA and FQGNSA. The CDR3 runs to 13 residues. Sequencing used immunoSEQ multiplex PCR; TCRdb keeps in-frame clones, though not all of them. The sample includes 65,000 to 85,000 clones, 85% to 95% seen only once; the top ten take roughly 2.3%. The rearrangement joins TRBV7-2 to TRBJ1-2; D perhaps matches TRBD1 (5 bases). The clonotype originates from a woman in her thirties or forties with cholangiocarcinoma. Sequenced here: peripheral blood, sampled from a patient treated with photon-based radiotherapy. DNA of the CDR3: TGTGCCAGCAGCTTACAGGGTGGGGATGGCTACACCTTC. Protein: CASSLQGGDGYTF.